The text below deals with one T cell receptor (beta chain). Repertoires were generated with immunoSEQ multiplex PCR, while TCRdb's copy carries only in-frame clones and drops some. The top ten hold around 26% of the sample, which has over 110,000 clones, roughly 88% seen once. The sample is drawn from a study of blood T cell repertoires in COVID-19. About the research overall: The origin of the acute and convalescent COVID-19 samples was the United States, Italy and Spain. Sources were T cells, B-cell-depleted T cells, or PBMCs; the material itself was cDNA or gDNA.

CDR3 length equals 14 residues. Per germline, CDR1 MGHRA and CDR2 YSYEKL. Trimming pared 1 base from V and 3 bases from J, leaving 7 bases between. The sequence was obtained from a human donor in a cohort sampled during active COVID-19. This chain joins TRBV4-1 and TRBJ1-5, with TRBD1 as a possible D gene (5 bases). Sequencing input: peripheral blood. CDR3 amino acids: CASSQGQFNQPQHF. Here the CDR3 DNA reads TGCGCCAGCAGCCAAGGACAGTTCAATCAGCCCCAGCATTTT.